This T cell receptor beta chain was captured by sequencing in a study of blood T cell repertoires in COVID-19. Study-level background: Some COVID-19 samples were acute and others convalescent; all came from the United States, Italy and Spain. T cells, B-cell-depleted T cells, or PBMCs supplied cDNA or gDNA.

In the original workflow: Estimation of nucleated cell counts was performed using reference gene primer amplification. Only in-frame clones appear in the TCRdb table, and some are missing; sequencing was by immunoSEQ multiplex PCR. That table supplies the V and J calls and clone size; D and trimming were determined from the DNA. The table lists 65,000 or so clones, roughly nine tenths of them singletons. Germline V gene lookup returns CDR1 GTSNPN and CDR2 SVGIG (reference sequence). The V and J ends lost 1 base and 7 bases, in that order; junction bases with no gene match: 10. CDR3 length: 16 residues.

Sequencing was done on a sample of peripheral blood. The origin of this receptor is a man in his 60s with acute or convalescent COVID-19. This chain connects TRBV30 to TRBJ1-6; TRBD1 agrees at 7 bases. The CDR3 DNA follows: TGTGCCTGGAGTGAGACAGGGCTGACGGGAAATTCACCCCTCCACTTT. Translating gives CAWSETGLTGNSPLHF.